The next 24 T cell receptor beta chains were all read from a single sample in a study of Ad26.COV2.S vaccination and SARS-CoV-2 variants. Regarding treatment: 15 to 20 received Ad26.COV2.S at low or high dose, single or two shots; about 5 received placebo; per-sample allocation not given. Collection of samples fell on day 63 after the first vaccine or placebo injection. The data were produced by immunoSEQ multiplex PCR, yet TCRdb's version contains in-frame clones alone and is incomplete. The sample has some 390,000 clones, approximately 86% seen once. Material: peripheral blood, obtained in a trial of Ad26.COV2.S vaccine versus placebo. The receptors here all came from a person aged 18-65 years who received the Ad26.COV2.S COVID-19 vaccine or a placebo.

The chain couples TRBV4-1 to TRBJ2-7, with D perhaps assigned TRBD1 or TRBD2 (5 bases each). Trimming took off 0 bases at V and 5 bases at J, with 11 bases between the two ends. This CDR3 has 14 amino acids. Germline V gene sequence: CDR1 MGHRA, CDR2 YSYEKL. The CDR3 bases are TGCGCCAGCAGCCAAGAGGGGGTTTTCCACGAGCAGTACTTC. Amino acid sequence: CASSQEGVFHEQYF.

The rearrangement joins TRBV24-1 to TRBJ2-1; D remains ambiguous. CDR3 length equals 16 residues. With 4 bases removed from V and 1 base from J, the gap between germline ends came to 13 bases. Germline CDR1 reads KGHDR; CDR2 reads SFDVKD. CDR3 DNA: TGTGCCACCAGTGACCTCAATAGCAAGTCCTACAATGAGCAGTTCTTC. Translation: CATSDLNSKSYNEQFF.

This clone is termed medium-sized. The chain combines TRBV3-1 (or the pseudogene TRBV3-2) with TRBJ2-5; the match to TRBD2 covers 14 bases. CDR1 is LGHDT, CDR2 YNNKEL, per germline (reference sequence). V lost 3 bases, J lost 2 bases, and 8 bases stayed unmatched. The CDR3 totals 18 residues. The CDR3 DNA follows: TGTGCCAGCAGCCACTCTCCCGGGACTAGCGGGGGACAAGAGACCCAGTACTTC. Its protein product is CASSHSPGTSGGQETQYF.

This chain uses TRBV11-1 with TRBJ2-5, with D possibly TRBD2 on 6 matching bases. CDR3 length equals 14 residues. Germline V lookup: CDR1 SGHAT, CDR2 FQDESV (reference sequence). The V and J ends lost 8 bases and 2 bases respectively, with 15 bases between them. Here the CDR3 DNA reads TGTGCCAGCTCGTACGGGGGAGTACAAGAGACCCAGTACTTC. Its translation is CASSYGGVQETQYF.

The CDR3 nucleotides read TGTGCCAGCAGCCCATGGACAGGAGACACAGATACGCAGTATTTT. Protein: CASSPWTGDTDTQYF. The chain combines TRBV11-1 with TRBJ2-3; TRBD1 matches at 7 bases. This CDR3 has 15 amino acids. Trimming removed 5 bases from V and 2 bases from J; junction bases left unmatched: 7. Looked up from germline, CDR1 is SGHAT and CDR2 is FQDESV (reference sequence).

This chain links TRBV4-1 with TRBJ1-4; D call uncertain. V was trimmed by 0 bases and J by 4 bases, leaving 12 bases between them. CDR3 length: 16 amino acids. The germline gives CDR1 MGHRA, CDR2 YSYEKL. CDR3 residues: CASSQDLLTNNEKLFF. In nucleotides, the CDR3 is TGCGCCAGCAGCCAAGATCTCTTGACAAATAATGAAAAACTGTTTTTT.

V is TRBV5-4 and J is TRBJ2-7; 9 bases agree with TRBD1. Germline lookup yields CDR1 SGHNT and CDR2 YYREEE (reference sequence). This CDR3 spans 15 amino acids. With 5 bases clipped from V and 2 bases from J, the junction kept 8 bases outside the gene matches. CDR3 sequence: CASRSPGQGPYEQYF. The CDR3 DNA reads TGTGCCAGCAGATCTCCGGGACAGGGACCCTACGAGCAGTACTTC.

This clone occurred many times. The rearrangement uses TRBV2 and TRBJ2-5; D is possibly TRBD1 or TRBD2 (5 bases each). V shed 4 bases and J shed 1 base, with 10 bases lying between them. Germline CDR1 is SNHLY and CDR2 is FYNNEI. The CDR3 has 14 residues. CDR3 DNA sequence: TGTGCCAGCAGTGTCTACGGGACCCAAGAGACCCAGTACTTC. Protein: CASSVYGTQETQYF.

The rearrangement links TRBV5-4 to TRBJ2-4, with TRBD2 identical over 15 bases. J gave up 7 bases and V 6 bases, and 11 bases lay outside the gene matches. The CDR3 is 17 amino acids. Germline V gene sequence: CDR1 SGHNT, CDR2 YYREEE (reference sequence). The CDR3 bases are TGTGCCAGCACCAGCCGGGGACTAGCGGGGGGCCGGAACATTCAGTACTTC. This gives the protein CASTSRGLAGGRNIQYF. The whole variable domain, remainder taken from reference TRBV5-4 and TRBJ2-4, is ETGVTQSPTHLIKTRGQQVTLRCSSQSGHNTVSWYQQALGQGPQFIFQYYREEENGRGNFPPRFSGLQFPNYSSELNVNALELDDSALYLCASTSRGLAGGRNIQYFGAGTRLSVL.

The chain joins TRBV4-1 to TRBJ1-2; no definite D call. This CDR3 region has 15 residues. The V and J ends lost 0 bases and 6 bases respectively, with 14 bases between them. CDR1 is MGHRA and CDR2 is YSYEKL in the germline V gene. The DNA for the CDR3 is TGCGCCAGCAGCCAAGAAGGCGCCGGAAGACATGGCTACACCTTC. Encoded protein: CASSQEGAGRHGYTF.

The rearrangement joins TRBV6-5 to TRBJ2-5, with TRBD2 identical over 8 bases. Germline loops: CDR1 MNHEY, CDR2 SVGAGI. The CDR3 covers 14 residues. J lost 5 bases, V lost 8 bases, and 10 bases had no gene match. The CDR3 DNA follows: TGTGCCAGCCGACTCGCGGGGGGCCTTGAGACCCAGTACTTC. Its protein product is CASRLAGGLETQYF.

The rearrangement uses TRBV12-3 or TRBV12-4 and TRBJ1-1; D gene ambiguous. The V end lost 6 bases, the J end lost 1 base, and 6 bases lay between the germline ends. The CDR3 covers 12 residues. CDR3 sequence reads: CASRSGNTEAFF. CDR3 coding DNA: TGTGCCAGCAGATCGGGGAACACTGAAGCTTTCTTT.

CDR3 loop: CASSLGTGVTDTQYF. The CDR3 nucleotides read TGTGCCAGCAGCTTAGGGACCGGGGTCACAGATACGCAGTATTTT. This chain connects TRBV11-2 to TRBJ2-3, with a weak D call TRBD2 (5 bases). Deletions cut 1 base from V and 2 bases from J, with 10 bases between. This CDR3 contains 15 residues. Germline-derived CDR1 and CDR2 are SGHAT and FQNNGV.

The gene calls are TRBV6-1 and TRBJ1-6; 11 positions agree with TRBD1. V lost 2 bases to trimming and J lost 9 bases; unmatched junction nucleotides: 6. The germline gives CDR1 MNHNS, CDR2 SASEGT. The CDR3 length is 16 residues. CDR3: CASSEKGTGGRSPLHF. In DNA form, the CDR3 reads TGTGCCAGCAGTGAAAAGGGGACAGGGGGTCGTTCACCCCTCCACTTT.

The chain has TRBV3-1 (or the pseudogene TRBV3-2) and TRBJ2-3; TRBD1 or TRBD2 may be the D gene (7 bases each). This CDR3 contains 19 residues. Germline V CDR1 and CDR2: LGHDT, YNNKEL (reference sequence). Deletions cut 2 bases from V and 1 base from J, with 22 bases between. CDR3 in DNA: TGTGCCAGCAGCCAACGCCCTCAGGGGGGGACACGCCGCACAGATACGCAGTATTTT. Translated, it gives CASSQRPQGGTRRTDTQYF.

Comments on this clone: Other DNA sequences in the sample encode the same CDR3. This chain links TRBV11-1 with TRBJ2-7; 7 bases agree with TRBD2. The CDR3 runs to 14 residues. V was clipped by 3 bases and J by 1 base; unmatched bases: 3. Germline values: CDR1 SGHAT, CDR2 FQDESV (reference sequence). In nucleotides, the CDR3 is TGTGCCAGCAGCTTGGGGGGAGGGTCCTACGAGCAGTACTTC. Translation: CASSLGGGSYEQYF.

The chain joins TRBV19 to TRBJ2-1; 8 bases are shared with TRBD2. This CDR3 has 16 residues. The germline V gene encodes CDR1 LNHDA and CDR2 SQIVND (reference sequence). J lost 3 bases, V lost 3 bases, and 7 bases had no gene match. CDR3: CASSMYFRGGYNEQFF. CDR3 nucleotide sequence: TGTGCCAGTAGTATGTATTTCCGGGGGGGCTACAATGAGCAGTTCTTC.

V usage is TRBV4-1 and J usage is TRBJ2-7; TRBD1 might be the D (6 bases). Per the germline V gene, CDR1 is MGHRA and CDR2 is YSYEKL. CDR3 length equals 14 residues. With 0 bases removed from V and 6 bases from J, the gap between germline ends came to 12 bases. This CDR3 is CASSQEYRATEQYF. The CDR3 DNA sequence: TGCGCCAGCAGCCAAGAATACAGGGCCACCGAGCAGTACTTC.

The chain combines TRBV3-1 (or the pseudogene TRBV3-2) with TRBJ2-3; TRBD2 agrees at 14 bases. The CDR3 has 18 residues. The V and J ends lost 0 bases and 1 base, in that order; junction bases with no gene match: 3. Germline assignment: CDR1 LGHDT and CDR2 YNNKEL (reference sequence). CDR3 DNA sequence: TGTGCCAGCAGCCAAGAAGGACTAGCGGGGGGTGGCACAGATACGCAGTATTTT. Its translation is CASSQEGLAGGGTDTQYF.

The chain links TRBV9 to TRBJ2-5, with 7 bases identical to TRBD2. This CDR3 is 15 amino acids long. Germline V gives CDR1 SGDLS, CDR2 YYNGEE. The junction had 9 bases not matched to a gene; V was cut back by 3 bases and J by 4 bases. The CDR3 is CASSADSGGGETQYF. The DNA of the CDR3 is TGTGCCAGCAGCGCCGATTCTGGGGGGGGAGAGACCCAGTACTTC.

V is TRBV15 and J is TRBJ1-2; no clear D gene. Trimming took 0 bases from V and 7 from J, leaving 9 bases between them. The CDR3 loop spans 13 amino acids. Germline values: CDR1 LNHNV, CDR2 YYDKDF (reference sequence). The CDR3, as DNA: TGTGCCACCAGCAGAGATCTAGGCACTGGCTACACCTTC. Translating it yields CATSRDLGTGYTF.

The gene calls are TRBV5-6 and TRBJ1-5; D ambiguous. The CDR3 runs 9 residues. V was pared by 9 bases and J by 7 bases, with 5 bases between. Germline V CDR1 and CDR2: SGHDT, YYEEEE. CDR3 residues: CATRQPQHF. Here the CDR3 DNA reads TGTGCCACCCGCCAGCCCCAGCATTTT.

The CDR3 loop reads CASSLALGPNTEAFF. Here the CDR3 DNA reads TGTGCCAGCAGCTTAGCGCTGGGTCCCAACACTGAAGCTTTCTTT. The chain couples TRBV7-2 to TRBJ1-1, with unresolved D. V lost 0 bases to trimming and J lost 2 bases, with 10 bases between them. CDR3 length: 15 amino acids. Germline lookup yields CDR1 SGHTA and CDR2 FQGNSA.

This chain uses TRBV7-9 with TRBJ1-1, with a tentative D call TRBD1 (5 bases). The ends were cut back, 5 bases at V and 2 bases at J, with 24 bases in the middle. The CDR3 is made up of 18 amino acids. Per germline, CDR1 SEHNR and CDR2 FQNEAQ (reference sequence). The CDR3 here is CASSRPKPPGRVNTEAFF. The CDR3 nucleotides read TGTGCCAGCAGCCGACCAAAACCTCCAGGGAGGGTAAACACTGAAGCTTTCTTT.